Below, 32 T cell receptor beta chains from the same sample are listed, as sequenced in a study of vaccination and CD4 T cells after COVID-19. These receptors' targets are unknown. Specified treatment: roughly 10-day PBMC culture with coronavirus spike peptide pools or control peptides (ViraFEST assay). The Oncomine TCR Beta short-read assay was applied to DNA of cultured CD4+ T cells. Via MiXCR, TCRdb re-called the PCR reads, giving one row per CDR3 protein. The sample lists roughly 12,000 distinct CDR3 sequences; roughly 54% were seen once. The sequenced material came from CD4+ T cells from blood, cultured in vitro. The source of these receptors is a human donor who had recovered from COVID-19.

The J gene is TRBJ2-3, the V gene TRBV7-8; TRBD1 matches 9 bases. Per germline, CDR1 SGHVS and CDR2 FQNEAQ. The CDR3 runs to 14 residues. The junction had 6 bases not matched to a gene; V was cut back by 0 bases and J by 11 bases. The CDR3 bases are TGTGCCAGCAGCTTAGCGGGGGGACAGGGAGAGCAGTATTTT. It specifies CASSLAGGQGEQYF.

The chain links TRBV5-4 to TRBJ2-5; TRBD2 might be the D (5 bases). Germline values: CDR1 SGHNT, CDR2 YYREEE (reference sequence). The CDR3 sequence is 15 residues long. V lost 0 bases to trimming and J lost 5 bases, with 14 bases between them. The CDR3 nucleotides read TGTGCCAGCAGCTTGGATACGGGAATAGGGGAGACCCAGTACTTC. Its protein is CASSLDTGIGETQYF.

The J gene is TRBJ2-2, the V gene TRBV2; D is unresolved. This CDR3 is 14 amino acids long. CDR1 and CDR2 from the germline V gene are SNHLY and FYNNEI. V lost 6 bases to trimming and J lost 0 bases, with 8 bases between them. CDR3 in amino acids: CASSPYANTGELFF. The CDR3 nucleotides read TGTGCCAGCAGCCCATACGCGAACACCGGGGAGCTGTTTTTT. Filled out from reference TRBV2 and TRBJ2-2, the complete variable domain reads EPEVTQTPSHQVTQMGQEVILRCVPISNHLYFYWYRQILGQKVEFLVSFYNNEISEKSEIFDDQFSVERPDGSNFTLKIRSTKLEDSAMYFCASSPYANTGELFFGEGSRLTVL.

The V gene is TRBV20-1, the J gene TRBJ2-3, with 9 bases that match TRBD2. Germline V gene sequence: CDR1 DFQATT, CDR2 SNEGSKA (reference sequence). Trimming at V came to 7 bases and at J to 4 bases, leaving 6 bases not matched to a gene. The CDR3 totals 13 residues. The CDR3 DNA reads as TGCAGTGTTAATAGCGGGAGTGCAGATACGCAGTATTTT. This sequence encodes CSVNSGSADTQYF.

The chain uses TRBV19 and TRBJ2-7; unclear D gene. Germline-derived CDR1 and CDR2 are LNHDA and SQIVND (reference sequence). V was clipped by 2 bases and J by 7 bases, with 18 bases between them. The CDR3 totals 15 residues. The CDR3, as DNA: TGTGCCAGTAGTATAACCGCTCTAGTGGGTCGGGAGCAGTACTTC. This gives the protein CASSITALVGREQYF.

This clonotype was counted a few times. The chain recombines TRBV7-9 with TRBJ2-1; D might be TRBD2 (5 bases). The CDR3 covers 12 residues. Germline V gene data show CDR1 as SEHNR and CDR2 as FQNEAQ (reference sequence). The germline V and J ends were trimmed by 5 bases and 3 bases, with 5 bases remaining between them. CDR3 sequence: CASSRDYNEQFF. CDR3 nucleotide sequence: TGTGCCAGCAGCCGGGACTACAATGAGCAGTTCTTC.

A few counts support this clonotype. The V gene is TRBV7-2, the J gene TRBJ2-2, with a tentative D call TRBD2 (6 bases). Trimming cost V 0 bases and J 0 bases, with 8 bases left between them. CDR3 length: 16 residues. CDR1 SGHTA and CDR2 FQGNSA come from the germline V gene. This chain's CDR3 is CASSLAGGPNTGELFF. The CDR3 region has the DNA TGTGCCAGCAGCTTAGCCGGGGGACCGAACACCGGGGAGCTGTTTTTT.

The table lists this clonotype with a few counts. The gene calls are TRBV12-3 or TRBV12-4 and TRBJ2-2; the D is unclear. Trimming stripped 6 bases from V and 2 bases from J, with 10 bases between. The CDR3 runs to 14 residues. This chain's CDR3 is CASSYAVNTGELFF. The CDR3 DNA sequence: TGTGCCAGCAGCTATGCGGTTAACACCGGGGAGCTGTTTTTT.

J is TRBJ2-2 and V is TRBV10-3; TRBD1 matches at 8 bases. The CDR3 extends over 14 amino acids. Germline CDR1 is ENHRY and CDR2 is SYGVKD. Trimming took 7 bases from V and 1 from J; bases not matched to a gene: 2. The CDR3 DNA is TGTGCCATCAAGGGGACAGGGAACACCGGGGAGCTGTTTTTT. Translation gives CAIKGTGNTGELFF.

This clonotype ranks as large. The chain combines TRBV27 with TRBJ2-2; the match to TRBD1 covers 8 bases. J gave up 4 bases and V 6 bases, and 7 bases lay outside the gene matches. From germline, CDR1 is MNHEY and CDR2 SMNVEV (reference sequence). The CDR3 is 15 amino acids. CDR3 in DNA: TGTGCCAGCAGGGGGACGGACAGGGTCACCGGGGAGCTGTTTTTT. This translates into CASRGTDRVTGELFF.

The sample holds a few counts of this clonotype. This chain uses TRBV15 with TRBJ2-7; the D gene is possibly TRBD2 (7 bases). Trimming took off 1 base at V and 5 bases at J, with 15 bases between the two ends. CDR3 size: 15 residues. The V gene's germline CDR1 is LNHNV and CDR2 YYDKDF (reference sequence). The CDR3 nucleotides are TGTGCCACCAGCAGAGGGGAGGGGGATGTGGACGAGCAGTACTTC. Amino acid sequence: CATSRGEGDVDEQYF.

The J gene is TRBJ1-2, the V gene TRBV5-5; D might be TRBD1 (5 bases). The CDR3 spans 15 residues. Germline CDR1 SGHKS, CDR2 YYEKEE (reference sequence). Trimming shortened V by 0 bases and J by 4 bases, and 13 bases separated the two germline ends. CDR3 nucleotides: TGTGCCAGCAGCTTGGGGGGGGAAGTTTCCTATGGCTACACCTTC. Residues: CASSLGGEVSYGYTF.

This clonotype was recorded only once. The V call is TRBV5-8, the J call TRBJ1-5; no definite D call. The germline V and J ends were trimmed by 0 bases and 2 bases, with 12 bases remaining between them. Germline loops: CDR1 SGHTS, CDR2 YDEGEE. There are 16 residues in the CDR3. DNA for the CDR3: TGTGCCAGCAGCTTGGGGACCGCCACTGGCAATCAGCCCCAGCATTTT. Translation: CASSLGTATGNQPQHF.

This clonotype was counted once. This chain joins TRBV20-1 and TRBJ1-2; 9 bases fit TRBD1. The germline V gene has CDR1 DFQATT and CDR2 SNEGSKA (reference sequence). V lost 3 bases and J lost 8; bases outside the gene matches: 10. CDR3 length: 14 residues. The CDR3, as DNA: TGCAGTGCTAGGGGGTTGGGACAGGGAGGGGGCTACACCTTC. This encodes CSARGLGQGGGYTF.

About this clonotype: Compared with germline, one end of the junction differs, possibly owing to a read error. The chain links TRBV15 to TRBJ2-3; TRBD2 is a possible D gene (6 bases). Germline V gene lookup returns CDR1 LNHNV and CDR2 YYDKDF (reference sequence). CDR3 length equals 13 residues. CDR3 amino acids: CATSRDRGRDPDF. CDR3 DNA sequence: TGTGCCACCAGCAGAGATCGAGGGCGGGACCCGGATTTT.

The chain has TRBV10-2 and TRBJ2-5, with 8 nucleotides matching TRBD2. Germline assignment: CDR1 WSHSY and CDR2 SAAADI. The CDR3 runs 16 residues. V gave up 1 base and J gave up 2 bases; unmatched junction bases: 6. For the CDR3, the DNA is TGCGCCAGCAGTGAGTTGTCACTAGCGGAACAAGAGACCCAGTACTTC. Amino acids: CASSELSLAEQETQYF.

In its sample, this clonotype was seen a few times. The V call is TRBV28, the J call TRBJ1-6, with 7 bases aligning to TRBD1. Germline V gene data show CDR1 as MDHEN and CDR2 as SYDVKM. Unmatched junction bases numbered 8, after V lost 7 bases and J lost 8 bases. The CDR3 has 14 residues. The CDR3 DNA follows: TGTGCCAGCACCGCCGGGACAGATTATTCACCCCTCCACTTT. It is translated as CASTAGTDYSPLHF.

J is TRBJ2-1 and V is TRBV20-1; 10 bases fit TRBD2. V dropped 2 bases and J dropped 8; count of bases not matched to a gene: 6. Germline V CDR1 and CDR2: DFQATT, SNEGSKA (reference sequence). The CDR3 extends over 14 amino acids. Written as DNA, the CDR3 is TGCAGTGCTAGATCTAGCGGGAGTCTCGATGAGCAGTTCTTC. The encoded protein is CSARSSGSLDEQFF.

The rearrangement uses TRBV19 and TRBJ1-1; D is possibly TRBD1 (5 bases). This CDR3 region has 14 residues. From germline, CDR1 is LNHDA and CDR2 SQIVND (reference sequence). V was pared by 1 base and J by 4 bases, with 10 bases between. This CDR3 reads CASSIVVGGTEAFF. CDR3 in DNA: TGTGCCAGTAGTATAGTTGTGGGGGGCACTGAAGCTTTCTTT. Together with reference TRBV19 and TRBJ1-1, the CDR3 gives the full variable domain: DGGITQSPKYLFRKEGQNVTLSCEQNLNHDAMYWYRQDPGQGLRLIYYSQIVNDFQKGDIAEGYSVSREKKESFPLTVTSAQKNPTAFYLCASSIVVGGTEAFFGQGTRLTVV.

This clonotype appeared a few times. V usage is TRBV7-2 and J usage is TRBJ2-1, with TRBD2 matching 7 bases. Losses at the gene ends were 6 bases for V and 5 bases for J; bases not matched to a gene: 10. The CDR3 is 15 amino acids. From germline, CDR1 is SGHTA and CDR2 FQGNSA. The CDR3 nucleotides read TGTGCCAGCAGACAAACCGGGACTATTAACAATGAGCAGTTCTTC. As protein: CASRQTGTINNEQFF.

The V call is TRBV28, the J call TRBJ1-4, with D maybe TRBD1 (5 bases). From germline, CDR1 is MDHEN and CDR2 SYDVKM. The CDR3 spans 15 residues. The germline V and J ends were trimmed by 5 bases and 5 bases, with 15 bases remaining between them. The CDR3: CASSTPGRWNEKLFF. CDR3 in DNA: TGTGCCAGCAGTACACCGGGACGGTGGAATGAAAAACTGTTTTTT.

This clonotype was counted between two and nine times. The rearrangement joins TRBV19 to TRBJ2-7, with 9 bases matching TRBD1. V dropped 8 bases and J dropped 6; count of bases not matched to a gene: 2. Germline assignment: CDR1 LNHDA and CDR2 SQIVND (reference sequence). This CDR3 is 11 amino acids long. Written as DNA, the CDR3 is TGTGCCAGTGGGACAGGGAGCGAGCAGTACTTC. This gives the protein CASGTGSEQYF.

This clonotype was detected a few times. This chain uses TRBV6-1 with TRBJ1-1, with D tentatively TRBD1 (5 bases). Germline values: CDR1 MNHNS, CDR2 SASEGT. This CDR3 is 15 amino acids long. V was trimmed by 7 bases and J by 1 base, leaving 16 bases between them. The CDR3 nucleotides are TGTGCCAGCAAACCCATCCCCACAGGGAACACTGAAGCTTTCTTT. Translating gives CASKPIPTGNTEAFF.

The V call is TRBV28, the J call TRBJ1-5; D ambiguous. CDR1 is MDHEN, CDR2 SYDVKM, per germline. V shed 3 bases and J shed 7 bases, with 7 bases lying between them. The CDR3 runs to 12 residues. The CDR3 region is CASSLVDQPQHF. CDR3 nucleotide sequence: TGTGCCAGCAGTTTGGTCGACCAGCCCCAGCATTTT.

V is TRBV2 and J is TRBJ1-6; D ambiguous. Germline V lookup: CDR1 SNHLY, CDR2 FYNNEI. V was clipped by 2 bases and J by 5 bases, with 10 bases between them. The CDR3 contains 15 residues. CDR3 sequence (DNA): TGTGCCAGCAGTGAAAGGCGGCCGAATAATTCACCCCTCCACTTT. Translation gives CASSERRPNNSPLHF.

The chain is built from TRBV10-3 and TRBJ1-2; no clear D gene. CDR1 and CDR2 from the germline V gene are ENHRY and SYGVKD. V gave up 6 bases and J gave up 5 bases, with 10 bases separating them. This CDR3 has 12 amino acids. CDR3 in amino acids: CAIRGGGYGYTF. The CDR3 region has the DNA TGTGCCATCAGAGGAGGAGGTTATGGCTACACCTTC.

The gene calls are TRBV20-1 and TRBJ1-3; D gene uncertain. The ends were cut back, 0 bases at V and 4 bases at J, with 10 bases in the middle. The CDR3 consists of 14 residues. Germline V lookup: CDR1 DFQATT, CDR2 SNEGSKA (reference sequence). Written as DNA, the CDR3 is TGCAGTGCTAGAGATGCTGGATACGGAAACACCATATATTTT. As protein: CSARDAGYGNTIYF.

The chain carries TRBV6-2 or TRBV6-3 and TRBJ2-2; the D is unclear. The germline V gene has CDR1 MNHEY and CDR2 SVGEGT. CDR3 length equals 16 residues. Trimming pared 0 bases from V and 0 bases from J, leaving 8 bases between. This CDR3 reads CASSYSRRTNTGELFF. The CDR3 bases are TGTGCCAGCAGTTACTCCAGGCGGACGAACACCGGGGAGCTGTTTTTT.

This sequence joins TRBV7-9 and TRBJ1-2, with no clear D. The CDR3 sequence is 13 residues long. Trimming took 7 bases from V and 0 from J, leaving 9 bases between them. Germline values: CDR1 SEHNR, CDR2 FQNEAQ (reference sequence). The CDR3 DNA reads as TGTGCCAGCACTAGGGAGTCTAACTATGGCTACACCTTC. This encodes CASTRESNYGYTF.

The chain is built from TRBV19 and TRBJ2-4; weak D call: TRBD1 (6 bases). Germline V gene data show CDR1 as LNHDA and CDR2 as SQIVND (reference sequence). The CDR3 length is 14 residues. V lost 2 bases, J lost 1 base, and 6 bases lay in between. The CDR3 coding sequence is TGTGCCAGTAGTATACAGGGGGCCAAAAACATTCAGTACTTC. Encoded protein: CASSIQGAKNIQYF.

This clonotype was observed a few times. The genes are TRBV11-2 and TRBJ2-7; possible D gene TRBD1, 6 bases. The CDR3 has 14 amino acids. Germline CDR1 SGHAT, CDR2 FQNNGV. V was clipped by 5 bases and J by 0 bases, with 11 bases between them. The CDR3 loop is CASSPGGSSYEQYF. CDR3 sequence (DNA): TGTGCCAGCAGCCCTGGGGGCAGCTCCTACGAGCAGTACTTC.

The chain uses TRBV6-2 or TRBV6-3 and TRBJ2-1; D remains ambiguous. Trimming took off 3 bases at V and 5 bases at J, with 2 bases between the two ends. CDR3 length: 11 residues. Germline CDR1 and CDR2: MNHEY and SVGEGT. The CDR3 is CASSYDNEQFF. The CDR3 coding sequence is TGTGCCAGCAGTTATGACAATGAGCAGTTCTTC.